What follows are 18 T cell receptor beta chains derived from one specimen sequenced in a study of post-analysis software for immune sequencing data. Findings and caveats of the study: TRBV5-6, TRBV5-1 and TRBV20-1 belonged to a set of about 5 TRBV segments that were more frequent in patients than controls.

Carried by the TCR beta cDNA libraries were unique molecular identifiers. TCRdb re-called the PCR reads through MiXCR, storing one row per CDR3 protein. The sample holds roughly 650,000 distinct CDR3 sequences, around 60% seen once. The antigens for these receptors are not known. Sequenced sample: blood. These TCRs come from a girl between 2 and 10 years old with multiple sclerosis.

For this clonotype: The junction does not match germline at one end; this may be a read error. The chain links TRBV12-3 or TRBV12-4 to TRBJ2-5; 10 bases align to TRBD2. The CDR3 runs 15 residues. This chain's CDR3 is CASRLGLAAKETQYF. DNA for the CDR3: TGTGCCAGCAGGTTAGGACTAGCGGCAAAAGAGACCCAGTACTTC.

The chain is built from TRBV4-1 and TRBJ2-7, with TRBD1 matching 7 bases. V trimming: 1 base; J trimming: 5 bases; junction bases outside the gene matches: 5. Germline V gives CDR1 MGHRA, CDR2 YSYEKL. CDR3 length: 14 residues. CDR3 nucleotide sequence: TGCGCCAGCAGCCAAGTAACAGGGGCAAACGAGCAGTACTTC. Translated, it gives CASSQVTGANEQYF.

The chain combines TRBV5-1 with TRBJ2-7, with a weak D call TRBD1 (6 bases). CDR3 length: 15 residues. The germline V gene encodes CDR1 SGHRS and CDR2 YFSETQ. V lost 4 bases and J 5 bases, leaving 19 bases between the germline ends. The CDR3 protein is CASSQGTSGSHEQYF. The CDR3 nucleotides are TGCGCCAGCAGCCAGGGGACGTCAGGGTCGCACGAGCAGTACTTC. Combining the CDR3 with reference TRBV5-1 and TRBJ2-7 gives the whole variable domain KAGVTQTPRYLIKTRGQQVTLSCSPISGHRSVSWYQQTPGQGLQFLFEYFSETQRNKGNFPGRFSGRQFSNSRSEMNVSTLELGDSALYLCASSQGTSGSHEQYFGPGTRLTVT.

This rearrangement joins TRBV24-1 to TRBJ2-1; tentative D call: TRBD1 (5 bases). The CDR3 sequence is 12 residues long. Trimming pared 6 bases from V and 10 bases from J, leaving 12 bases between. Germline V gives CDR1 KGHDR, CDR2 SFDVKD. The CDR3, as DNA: TGTGCCACCAGTTGGGGCGCAGGGGAGCAGTTCTTC. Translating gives CATSWGAGEQFF.

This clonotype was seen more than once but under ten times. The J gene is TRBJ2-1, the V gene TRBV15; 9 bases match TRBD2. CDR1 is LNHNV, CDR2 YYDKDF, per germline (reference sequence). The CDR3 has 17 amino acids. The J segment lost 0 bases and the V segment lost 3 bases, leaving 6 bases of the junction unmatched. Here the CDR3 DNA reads TGTGCCACCAGCAGGTCTTATAGCGGGGGCTCCTACAATGAGCAGTTCTTC. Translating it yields CATSRSYSGGSYNEQFF.

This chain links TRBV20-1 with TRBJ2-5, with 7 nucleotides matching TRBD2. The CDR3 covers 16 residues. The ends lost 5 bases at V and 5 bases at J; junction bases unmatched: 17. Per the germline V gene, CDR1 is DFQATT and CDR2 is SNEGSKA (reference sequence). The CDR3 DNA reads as TGCAGTGCTCTCGTTAACGGCGGGGGACTGTACGAGACCCAGTACTTC. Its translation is CSALVNGGGLYETQYF.

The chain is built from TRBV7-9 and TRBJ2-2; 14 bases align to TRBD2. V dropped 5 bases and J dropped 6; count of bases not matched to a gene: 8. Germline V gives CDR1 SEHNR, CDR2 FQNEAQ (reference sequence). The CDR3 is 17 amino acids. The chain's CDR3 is CASSPPGLAGGAGELFF. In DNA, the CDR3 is TGTGCCAGCAGCCCGCCTGGACTAGCGGGAGGTGCCGGGGAGCTGTTTTTT.

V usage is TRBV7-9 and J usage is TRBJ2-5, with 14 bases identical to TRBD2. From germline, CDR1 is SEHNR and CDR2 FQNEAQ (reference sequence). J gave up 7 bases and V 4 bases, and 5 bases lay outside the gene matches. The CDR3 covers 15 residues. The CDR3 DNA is TGTGCCAGCAGCTCATCCGGGACTAGCGGGGGGACCCAGTACTTC. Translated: CASSSSGTSGGTQYF.

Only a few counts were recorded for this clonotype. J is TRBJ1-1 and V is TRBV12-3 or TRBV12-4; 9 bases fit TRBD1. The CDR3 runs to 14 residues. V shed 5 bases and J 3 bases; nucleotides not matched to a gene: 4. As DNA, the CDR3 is TGTGCCAGCAGTGGACAGGGGTGGGACACTGAAGCTTTCTTT. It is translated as CASSGQGWDTEAFF.

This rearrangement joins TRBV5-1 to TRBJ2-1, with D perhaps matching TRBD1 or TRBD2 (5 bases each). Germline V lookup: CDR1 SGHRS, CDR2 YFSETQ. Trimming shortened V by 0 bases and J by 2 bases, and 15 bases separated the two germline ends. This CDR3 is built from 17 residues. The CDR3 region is CASSLGGVKLAYNEQFF. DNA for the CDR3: TGCGCCAGCAGCTTGGGAGGGGTCAAGCTCGCCTACAATGAGCAGTTCTTC.

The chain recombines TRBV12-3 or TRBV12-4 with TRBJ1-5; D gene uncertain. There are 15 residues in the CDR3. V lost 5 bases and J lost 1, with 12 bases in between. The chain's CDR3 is CASSPSTKSNQPQHF. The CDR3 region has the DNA TGTGCCAGCAGTCCCTCCACAAAAAGCAATCAGCCCCAGCATTTT.

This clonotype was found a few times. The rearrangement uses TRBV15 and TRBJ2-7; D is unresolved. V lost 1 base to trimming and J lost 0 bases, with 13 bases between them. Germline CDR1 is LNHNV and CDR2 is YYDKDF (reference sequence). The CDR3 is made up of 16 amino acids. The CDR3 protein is CATSRVLSASSYEQYF. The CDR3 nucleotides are TGTGCCACCAGCAGAGTGTTGTCAGCAAGCTCCTACGAGCAGTACTTC.

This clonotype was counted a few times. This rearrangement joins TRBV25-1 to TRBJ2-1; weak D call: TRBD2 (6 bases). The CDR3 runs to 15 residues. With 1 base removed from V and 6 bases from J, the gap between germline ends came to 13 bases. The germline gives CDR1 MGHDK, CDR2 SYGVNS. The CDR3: CASSESSGPLNEQFF. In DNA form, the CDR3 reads TGTGCCAGCAGTGAATCCAGCGGGCCCCTCAATGAGCAGTTCTTC. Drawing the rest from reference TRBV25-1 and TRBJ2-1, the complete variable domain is EADIYQTPRYLVIGTGKKITLECSQTMGHDKMYWYQQDPGMELHLIHYSYGVNSTEKGDLSSESTVSRIRTEHFPLTLESARPSHTSQYLCASSESSGPLNEQFFGPGTRLTVL.

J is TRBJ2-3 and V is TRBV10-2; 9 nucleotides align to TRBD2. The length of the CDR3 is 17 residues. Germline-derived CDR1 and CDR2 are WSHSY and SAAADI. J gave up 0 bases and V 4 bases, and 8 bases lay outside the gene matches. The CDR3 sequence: CASSGLADSSSTDTQYF. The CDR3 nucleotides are TGCGCCAGCAGTGGACTAGCGGATTCTTCTAGCACAGATACGCAGTATTTT.

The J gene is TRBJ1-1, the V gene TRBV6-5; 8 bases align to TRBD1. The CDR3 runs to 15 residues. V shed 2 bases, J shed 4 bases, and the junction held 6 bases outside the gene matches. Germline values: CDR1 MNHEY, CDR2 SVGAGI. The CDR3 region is CASSYGIQGATEAFF. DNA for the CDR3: TGTGCCAGCAGTTACGGAATCCAGGGGGCCACTGAAGCTTTCTTT.

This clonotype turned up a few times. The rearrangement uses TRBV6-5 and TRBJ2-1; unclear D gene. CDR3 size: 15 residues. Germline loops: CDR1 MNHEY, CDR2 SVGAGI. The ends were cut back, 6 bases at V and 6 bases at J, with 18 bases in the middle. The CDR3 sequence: CASSPPGREANEQFF. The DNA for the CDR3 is TGTGCCAGCAGCCCCCCGGGTCGAGAGGCCAATGAGCAGTTCTTC.

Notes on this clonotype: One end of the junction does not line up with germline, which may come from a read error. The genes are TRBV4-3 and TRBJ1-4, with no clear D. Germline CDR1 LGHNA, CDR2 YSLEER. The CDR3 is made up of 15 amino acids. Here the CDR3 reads CASSQDTENNEELFF. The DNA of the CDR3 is TGCGCCAGCAGCCAAGATACAGAAAACAATGAAGAACTGTTTTTT.

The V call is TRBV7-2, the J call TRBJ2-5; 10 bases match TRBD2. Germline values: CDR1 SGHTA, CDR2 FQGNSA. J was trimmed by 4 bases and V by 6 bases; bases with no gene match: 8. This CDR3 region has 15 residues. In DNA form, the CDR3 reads TGTGCCAGCAGTTATAGCGGGAGGAGGGGAGAGACCCAGTACTTC. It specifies CASSYSGRRGETQYF.